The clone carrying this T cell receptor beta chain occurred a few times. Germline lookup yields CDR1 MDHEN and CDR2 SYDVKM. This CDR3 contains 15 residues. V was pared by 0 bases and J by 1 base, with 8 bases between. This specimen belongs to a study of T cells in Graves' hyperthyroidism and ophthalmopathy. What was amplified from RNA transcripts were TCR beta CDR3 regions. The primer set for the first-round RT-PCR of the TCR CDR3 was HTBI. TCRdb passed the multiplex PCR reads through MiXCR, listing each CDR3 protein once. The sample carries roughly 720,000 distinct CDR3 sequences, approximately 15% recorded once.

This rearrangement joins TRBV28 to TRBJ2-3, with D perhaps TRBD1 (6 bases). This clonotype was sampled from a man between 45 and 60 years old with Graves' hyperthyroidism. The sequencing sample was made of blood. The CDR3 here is CASSLWSGGTDTQYF. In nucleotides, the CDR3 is TGTGCCAGCAGTTTATGGTCAGGGGGCACAGATACGCAGTATTTT.